Below are 14 T cell receptor beta chains sequenced from a single sample in a study of cytomegalovirus exposure and HLA in healthy donors. In the PCR, 60 Vbeta and 13 Jbeta primers were used. TCRdb's table, derived via immunoSEQ multiplex PCR, lists solely in-frame clones and lacks some. The table includes approximately 160,000 clones, more than 65% detected once. The sequenced material came from PBMCs. The receptors originated from a woman aged 40 to 49 in good health and CMV-seropositive.

The rearrangement joins TRBV28 to TRBJ1-5; TRBD1 agrees at 9 bases. Germline values: CDR1 MDHEN, CDR2 SYDVKM. The length of the CDR3 is 16 residues. V shed 2 bases, J shed 2 bases, and the junction held 4 bases outside the gene matches. In DNA, the CDR3 is TGTGCCAGCAGTTTAGGGACAGGGTCAGGCAATCAGCCCCAGCATTTT. Amino acids: CASSLGTGSGNQPQHF.

This chain connects TRBV18 to TRBJ2-3; 9 nucleotides agree with TRBD2. The CDR3 length is 18 residues. Germline lookup yields CDR1 KGHSH and CDR2 LQKENI. Trimming took 2 bases from V and 0 from J; bases not matched to a gene: 9. This CDR3 is CASSPGPGLANSTDTQYF. The CDR3 DNA sequence: TGTGCCAGCTCACCAGGCCCGGGACTAGCAAACAGCACAGATACGCAGTATTTT.

J is TRBJ2-3 and V is TRBV12-5, with TRBD2 matching 9 bases. Germline V gives CDR1 LGHNT, CDR2 FRNRAP. J lost 2 bases, V lost 7 bases, and 10 bases had no gene match. The CDR3 spans 16 residues. CDR3 protein: CASALQAGGLTDTQYF. For the CDR3, the DNA is TGTGCTAGTGCACTTCAAGCGGGGGGTCTCACAGATACGCAGTATTTT. The variable domain in full, with the rest retrieved from reference TRBV12-5 and TRBJ2-3, is DARVTQTPRHKVTEMGQEVTMRCQPILGHNTVFWYRQTMMQGLELLAYFRNRAPLDDSGMPKDRFSAEMPDATLATLKIQPSEPRDSAVYFCASALQAGGLTDTQYFGPGTRLTVL.

The rearrangement uses TRBV27 and TRBJ1-5; D is possibly TRBD1 (6 bases). Germline values: CDR1 MNHEY, CDR2 SMNVEV (reference sequence). Between the trimmed V and J ends, which lost 5 bases and 3 bases, there was a span of 23 bases. This CDR3 spans 18 amino acids. The CDR3 sequence is CASSNSAPGTLNNQPQHF. CDR3 nucleotide sequence: TGTGCCAGCAGTAACTCAGCACCAGGGACACTTAACAATCAGCCCCAGCATTTT.

This sequence joins TRBV15 and TRBJ2-4; TRBD2 matches at 7 bases. The CDR3 extends over 15 amino acids. The junction had 10 bases not matched to a gene; V was cut back by 5 bases and J by 6 bases. CDR1 and CDR2 (germline): LNHNV, YYDKDF (reference sequence). CDR3 residues: CATSDPLGGINIQYF. In DNA, the CDR3 is TGTGCCACCAGCGACCCCCTGGGGGGGATAAACATTCAGTACTTC.

This clone was counted a single time. The rearrangement uses TRBV27 and TRBJ2-4, with a possible D match to TRBD1 (7 bases). Germline loops: CDR1 MNHEY, CDR2 SMNVEV (reference sequence). Trimming removed 6 bases at V and 0 bases at J, with 15 bases between. The CDR3 loop spans 16 amino acids. DNA for the CDR3: TGTGCCAGCAGAAGCGACAGGGACTTAGCCAAAAACATTCAGTACTTC. Amino acids: CASRSDRDLAKNIQYF.

DNA of the CDR3: TGCGCCAGCAGCCAAGATCCCGACGCGGCTTCCTACGAGCAGTACTTC. This translates into CASSQDPDAASYEQYF. The chain is built from TRBV4-1 and TRBJ2-7; D unresolved. V lost 0 bases to trimming and J lost 1 base, with 13 bases between them. The CDR3 consists of 16 residues. CDR1 MGHRA and CDR2 YSYEKL come from the germline V gene.

The genes are TRBV6-1 and TRBJ1-2; 8 nucleotides match TRBD1. Germline assignment: CDR1 MNHNS and CDR2 SASEGT. Trimming removed 10 bases from V and 4 bases from J; junction bases left unmatched: 8. CDR3 length equals 13 residues. CDR3 DNA sequence: TGTGCCACCCACGAGGGACAGGTCTATGGCTACACCTTC. Its protein is CATHEGQVYGYTF.

The chain employs TRBV28 and TRBJ2-7; 13 positions match TRBD2. Losses at the gene ends were 7 bases for V and 4 bases for J; bases not matched to a gene: 10. The CDR3 has 16 residues. Germline CDR1 reads MDHEN; CDR2 reads SYDVKM. As DNA, the CDR3 is TGTGCCAGCATTCTAGGGACTAGCGGGACCTCTTACGAGCAGTACTTC. Amino acids: CASILGTSGTSYEQYF.

The chain carries TRBV4-1 and TRBJ2-1; no clear D gene. Germline assignment: CDR1 MGHRA and CDR2 YSYEKL. The CDR3 consists of 13 residues. The V end was cut by 4 bases, the J end by 3 bases, with 7 bases between. The CDR3: CASSRNSYNEQFF. The CDR3 nucleotides read TGCGCCAGCAGCCGTAACAGCTACAATGAGCAGTTCTTC.

The rearrangement uses TRBV5-1 and TRBJ2-3; 8 positions agree with TRBD1. The germline V gene encodes CDR1 SGHRS and CDR2 YFSETQ. CDR3 size: 15 residues. V was clipped by 4 bases and J by 0 bases; unmatched bases: 4. CDR3 bases: TGCGCCAGCAGCATTCAGGGGGCAAGCACAGATACGCAGTATTTT. Encoded protein: CASSIQGASTDTQYF.

There are a few counts of this clone. The chain joins TRBV5-4 to TRBJ1-2; D might be TRBD1 (6 bases). The germline V and J ends were trimmed by 4 bases and 5 bases, with 15 bases remaining between them. Germline V gene data show CDR1 as SGHNT and CDR2 as YYREEE (reference sequence). CDR3 size: 14 residues. The CDR3 region is CASSLGGQQYGYTF. The CDR3 DNA follows: TGTGCCAGCAGCCTGGGGGGCCAACAATATGGCTACACCTTC.

The table lists this clone with a few counts. This chain connects TRBV13 to TRBJ2-7, with TRBD2 identical over 8 bases. The germline V gene encodes CDR1 PRHDT and CDR2 FYEKMQ (reference sequence). Trimming took 5 bases from V and 4 from J; bases not matched to a gene: 7. The CDR3 runs 14 residues. CDR3 sequence reads: CASSTRLARYEQYF. The CDR3 nucleotides read TGTGCCAGCAGCACAAGACTAGCGAGATACGAGCAGTACTTC.

This clone came up a few times. V is TRBV5-4 and J is TRBJ2-3, with TRBD1 as a possible D gene (5 bases). The length of the CDR3 is 12 residues. Trimming took 4 bases from V and 4 from J, leaving 7 bases between them. CDR1 and CDR2 (germline): SGHNT, YYREEE (reference sequence). CDR3 amino acids: CASSPRADTQYF. The CDR3 bases are TGTGCCAGCAGCCCCAGGGCAGATACGCAGTATTTT.